The entry below describes one T cell receptor beta chain. Its antigen is unidentified. These data belong to a study of cytomegalovirus exposure and HLA in healthy donors. Points from the study as a whole: In vitro experiments confirmed that a few CMV-associated chains were specific for CMV antigens.

13 Jbeta primers and 60 Vbeta primers were used for the PCR. Assay: immunoSEQ multiplex PCR; the TCRdb copy retains only in-frame clones and omits some. The sample contains around 120,000 clones, approximately 86% of which appear only once. The CDR3 is made up of 14 amino acids. Unmatched junction bases numbered 5, after V lost 5 bases and J lost 5 bases. Per germline, CDR1 SGHTA and CDR2 FQGNSA. The sequencing input was PBMCs. The sequence came from a boy between 10 and 17 years old in good health and CMV-seronegative. The gene calls are TRBV7-2 and TRBJ1-2; 10 nucleotides match TRBD1. This CDR3 is CASSPDRGQYGYTF. CDR3 nucleotide sequence: TGTGCCAGCAGCCCAGACAGGGGGCAGTATGGCTACACCTTC.